This TCR beta chain comes out of a study of T cell responses to AZD1222 COVID-19 vaccine. Study-level points and caveats: Donors, mostly white British, included more females; clonal diversity was possibly underestimated. Spike as a whole was targeted by vaccine-associated CD4 TCRs, dominant at 160-218 and 743-854. Nearly half of unique spike-specific TCRs reportedly avoided B.1.351 and B.1.1.7 mutated regions.

The data were produced by immunoSEQ multiplex PCR, yet TCRdb's version contains in-frame clones alone and is incomplete. The sample lists more than 150,000 clones, roughly 88% seen once, with about 0.53% in the top ten. To note about this clone: Its specificity is not known.

This clonotype was sampled from an adult in good health. The material was peripheral blood, obtained on day 0 of AZD1222 vaccination.

The CDR3 DNA reads as TGCGCCAGCAGCTTGTCTAGCGGGGACACCGGGGAGCTGTTTTTT. Its translation is CASSLSSGDTGELFF. The chain has TRBV5-1 and TRBJ2-2; TRBD2 matches 9 bases. The CDR3 has 15 amino acids. CDR1 and CDR2 (germline): SGHRS, YFSETQ. The V gene end was trimmed by 1 base and the J gene end by 3 bases; junction bases not matched to a gene: 1.